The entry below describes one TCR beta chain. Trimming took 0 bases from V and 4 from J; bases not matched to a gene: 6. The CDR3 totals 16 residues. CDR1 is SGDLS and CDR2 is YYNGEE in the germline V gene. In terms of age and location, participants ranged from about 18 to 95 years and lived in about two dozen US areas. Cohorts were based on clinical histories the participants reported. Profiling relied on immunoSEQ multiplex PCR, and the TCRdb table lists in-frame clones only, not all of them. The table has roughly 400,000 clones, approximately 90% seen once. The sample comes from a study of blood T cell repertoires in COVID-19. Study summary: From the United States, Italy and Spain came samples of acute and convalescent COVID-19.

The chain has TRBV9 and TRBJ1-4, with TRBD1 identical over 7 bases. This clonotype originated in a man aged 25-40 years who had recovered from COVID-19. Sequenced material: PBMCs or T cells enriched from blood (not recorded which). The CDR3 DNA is TGTGCCAGCAGCGTAGAAGGGGGCGTGGGTAATGAAAAACTGTTTTTT. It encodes CASSVEGGVGNEKLFF.